The TCR beta chain described here comes from a study of beta chain features in type 1 diabetes. Whole-study results and caveats: Shortening of TCRB CDR3s, moderate but significant, appeared in all four CD4+ subsets of Type 1 diabetes patients. Using cDNA template may skew counts toward highly expressing activated cells.

Using CD45RO/CCR7/CD25/CD127/CD95/CD27, CD4+ naive, central memory, regulatory and stem cell-like memory cells were sorted. This clone has only a few counts. Its antigen is as yet unknown. Expressed TCRB transcripts were sequenced because the entire RNA isolate underwent reverse transcription. Data came from immunoSEQ multiplex PCR; TCRdb stores just in-frame clones and leaves some out. The profile shows around 280,000 clones, about 15% of them singletons. This CDR3 contains 18 residues. Trimming at V came to 0 bases and at J to 0 bases, leaving 10 bases not matched to a gene. Germline V gene sequence: CDR1 SEHNR, CDR2 FQNEAQ (reference sequence).

Specimen: naive CD4+ T cells from blood. V gene TRBV7-9 combines with J gene TRBJ1-2; 7 positions match TRBD1. This clonotype originated in a man younger than 30 with type 1 diabetes. The CDR3 region is CASSLARQGRRTNYGYTF. Written as DNA, the CDR3 is TGTGCCAGCAGCTTAGCCAGACAGGGAAGGCGGACTAACTATGGCTACACCTTC.